A selection of T cell receptor beta chains follows, all from one sample in a study of blood T cell repertoires in COVID-19. Generated by immunoSEQ multiplex PCR, the TCRdb table keeps only in-frame clones and is missing some. This table holds about 270,000 clones, approximately 86% found once. The sequenced sample consisted of peripheral blood. These receptor sequences come from a woman aged 55-75 years who had recovered from COVID-19. The CDR3 runs from the conserved cysteine through the conserved F or W. The D gene is left open where the match is weak. A row's size may be missing; if present it is once, few, many or a size class.

J	D	V	size	DNA	CDR3
TRBJ2-7	NA	TRBV6-6	NA	TGTGCCAGCAGCAACGAAGGGGCCTCCTACGAGCAGTACTTC	CASSNEGASYEQYF
TRBJ1-2	NA	TRBV28	NA	TGTGCCAGCAGTCCTACCGTTACACAGGGACCGCATGGCTACACCTTC	CASSPTVTQGPHGYTF
TRBJ2-3	NA	TRBV5-6	NA	TGTGCCAGCAACTCACTAGTTTCGACAGATACGCAGTATTTT	CASNSLVSTDTQYF
TRBJ2-2	NA	TRBV14	NA	TGTGCCAGCAGCCAAGATAGGGGCCTCAGGGGCACCGGGGAGCTGTTTTTT	CASSQDRGLRGTGELFF
TRBJ2-3	NA	TRBV11-2	NA	TGTGCCAGCAGCCCCCTAGTAGGGGCGACAGATACGCAGTATTTT	CASSPLVGATDTQYF
TRBJ2-2	NA	TRBV5-8	NA	TGTGCCAGCAGTTATACGCGAACCGGGGAGCTGTTTTTT	CASSYTRTGELFF
TRBJ1-4	NA	TRBV4-1	once	TGCGCCAGCAGCCAAGCTTTAGTCGAAAAACTGTTTTTT	CASSQALVEKLFF
TRBJ2-2	NA	TRBV19	NA	TGTGCCAGTAGTATTCCCGTCGGGGGGCGGTTAGGCGGGGAGCTGTTTTTT	CASSIPVGGRLGGELFF
TRBJ1-6	NA	TRBV6-5	NA	TGTGCCAGCAGTTCTCAGGGACTTTCGTCAAGTTCACCCCTCCACTTT	CASSSQGLSSSSPLHF
TRBJ1-1	NA	TRBV2	NA	TGTGCCAGCAGTGAAAGAACTAGAGGGCGATACACTGAAGCTTTCTTT	CASSERTRGRYTEAFF
TRBJ2-7	NA	TRBV14	NA	TGTGCCAGCAGCCAAACAGGGGGAGGGTCCTACGAGCAGTACTTC	CASSQTGGGSYEQYF
TRBJ1-1	NA	TRBV9	NA	TGTGCCAGCAGCCGATCGATGGGGAGTATGAACACTGAAGCTTTCTTT	CASSRSMGSMNTEAFF
TRBJ2-3	TRBD2	TRBV7-7	NA	TGTGCTAGCCTTCCACCGGGGGGGATCACAGATACGCAGTATTTT	CASLPPGGITDTQYF
TRBJ1-4	NA	TRBV28	NA	TGTGCCAGCAGCAGAAATGAAAAACTGTTTTTT	CASSRNEKLFF
TRBJ2-1	NA	TRBV5-1	NA	TGCGCCAGCAGCTCACAGGGTCCGGTCAATGAGCAGTTCTTC	CASSSQGPVNEQFF
TRBJ1-2	NA	TRBV5-1	NA	TGCGCCAGCCACATCGGGGGTAGCACTAACTATGGCTACACCTTC	CASHIGGSTNYGYTF
TRBJ2-7	NA	TRBV11-3	NA	TGTGCCAGCAGCTTAAGTAGCTCCTACGAGCAGTACTTC	CASSLSSSYEQYF
TRBJ2-3	TRBD2	TRBV29-1	NA	TGCAGCGTTGGCGGACTAGCGGGGGGTCGCACAGATACGCAGTATTTT	CSVGGLAGGRTDTQYF
TRBJ1-3	NA	TRBV3-1/TRBV3-2	NA	TGTGCCAGCAGCCAAGCCTGGGGGGCCATATATTTT	CASSQAWGAIYF
TRBJ2-7	NA	TRBV24-1	NA	TGTGCCACCAGTGATGGACGGGGATTCGGCTCCTACGAGCAGTACTTC	CATSDGRGFGSYEQYF
TRBJ1-4	TRBD1	TRBV5-8	NA	TGTGCCAGCAGCTGGGCCGGGACAGGGTACGAAAAACTGTTTTTT	CASSWAGTGYEKLFF
TRBJ2-3	TRBD1	TRBV13	NA	TGTGCCAGCAGCTCTGATACAGGGGGTCAGACAGATACGCAGTATTTT	CASSSDTGGQTDTQYF
TRBJ2-3	NA	TRBV6-4	NA	TGTGCCAGCAGTGACTCCGGACTCAGCACAGATACGCAGTATTTT	CASSDSGLSTDTQYF
TRBJ1-1	TRBD1	TRBV7-2	NA	TGTGCCAGCAGCGCGGGGACAGATAGAGAAGCTTTCTTT	CASSAGTDREAFF
TRBJ2-7	NA	TRBV4-1	once	TGCGCCAGCAGCCAACCCGGCGGAGTTGCGGGCGAGCAGTACTTC	CASSQPGGVAGEQYF
TRBJ1-2	NA	TRBV7-2	NA	TGTGCCAGCAGCTTAATAGCGGGGAACTATGGCTACACCTTC	CASSLIAGNYGYTF
TRBJ2-1	TRBD2	TRBV13	NA	TGTGCCAGCAGCTTAGGGACTAGCGATTTGAAAAATGAGCAGTTCTTC	CASSLGTSDLKNEQFF
TRBJ1-5	NA	TRBV4-2	NA	TGTGCCAGCAGCCAAGATACACCGGCTCCGGGACTACATAAGCCCCAGCATTTT	CASSQDTPAPGLHKPQHF
TRBJ1-1	NA	TRBV6-5	NA	TGTGCCAGCACTAACCGGGGGGACACTGAAGCTTTCTTT	CASTNRGDTEAFF
TRBJ1-1	NA	TRBV25-1	NA	TGTGCCAGCAGTGAGGCGGCAGTCTCGCGGACTGAAGCTTTCTTT	CASSEAAVSRTEAFF
TRBJ1-1	TRBD1	TRBV28	NA	TGTGCCAGCACCGAGAGACAGGGGGCCAATGAAGCTTTCTTT	CASTERQGANEAFF
TRBJ2-2	NA	TRBV12-3/TRBV12-4	NA	TGTGCCAGCAGGGGGCCGTACACCGGGGAGCTGTTTTTT	CASRGPYTGELFF
TRBJ1-1	NA	TRBV15	NA	TGTGCCACCAGCAGAGATTCGGGGGAAGCTTTCTTT	CATSRDSGEAFF
TRBJ2-3	TRBD2	TRBV7-2	NA	TGTGCCAGCAGCTTAGTAGGGAGCGGGGGGGCCCCAGATACGCAGTATTTT	CASSLVGSGGAPDTQYF
TRBJ1-5	NA	TRBV19	NA	TGTGCCGGCTCACAGGGAACGCGGCAGCCCCAGCATTTT	CAGSQGTRQPQHF
TRBJ1-4	NA	TRBV7-2	NA	TGTGCCAGCAGCTTAGATGGGTTTGCGGCAGAAAAACTGTTTTTT	CASSLDGFAAEKLFF
TRBJ1-5	NA	TRBV28	NA	TGTGCCAGCAGTTTAGTTAGCGGGGGATTCAATCAGCCCCAGCATTTT	CASSLVSGGFNQPQHF
TRBJ2-7	NA	TRBV3-1/TRBV3-2	NA	TGTGCCAGCAGCCAAGGTGGGGGGGGGCAATACGAGCAGTACTTC	CASSQGGGGQYEQYF
TRBJ1-1	NA	TRBV12-5	NA	TGTGCTAGTGGTTTGTTACTGCGGGGGCTTGGCACTGAAGCTTTCTTT	CASGLLLRGLGTEAFF
TRBJ1-6	TRBD1	TRBV19	NA	TGTGCCAGTACCTCACGACAGGGGGATAATTCACCCCTCCACTTT	CASTSRQGDNSPLHF
TRBJ2-5	NA	TRBV7-9	NA	TGTGCCAGCAGCCCTAGGGGACTGCAAGAGACCCAGTACTTC	CASSPRGLQETQYF
TRBJ2-3	NA	TRBV24-1	NA	TGTGCCACCAGTGATTTAGTGGGGGACACAGATACGCGGTATTTT	CATSDLVGDTDTRYF
TRBJ2-5	TRBD2	TRBV5-4	few	TGTGCCAGCAGCTACGGACTAGGCCAAGAGACCCAGTACTTC	CASSYGLGQETQYF
TRBJ2-1	TRBD1	TRBV7-2	few	TGTGCCAGCAGCCCGTGGACAGGGCCCTACAATGAGCAGTTCTTC	CASSPWTGPYNEQFF
TRBJ2-2	TRBD2	TRBV6-1	NA	TGTGCCAGCAGTGTCGTAGCGGGGGGAGGGAACACCGGGGAGCTGTTTTTT	CASSVVAGGGNTGELFF
TRBJ2-7	NA	TRBV7-2	NA	TGTGCCAGCAGCTTTACTCCGCCCCCGGGAAACCGCTTTTACTTC	CASSFTPPPGNRFYF
TRBJ1-6	NA	TRBV9	NA	TGTGCCAGCAGCGTTGGGGCAAATTATAATTCACCCCTCCACTTT	CASSVGANYNSPLHF
TRBJ1-2	TRBD1	TRBV6-6	NA	TGTGCCAGCAGTTCACAGGGGTATTATGGCTACACCTTC	CASSSQGYYGYTF